This passage covers 14 T cell receptor beta chains from one sample sequenced in a study of blood T cell repertoires in COVID-19. Data came from immunoSEQ multiplex PCR; TCRdb stores just in-frame clones and leaves some out. The table includes fewer than 600,000 clones, approximately 88% detected once. Sample: PBMCs or T cells enriched from blood (not recorded which). The receptors shown here come from a woman in her 40s who had recovered from COVID-19.

The rearrangement links TRBV21-1 to TRBJ1-1; the D call in the table, TRBD1, was not verified against the DNA. TRBV21-1 is termed a pseudogene. The CDR3 contains 18 residues. CDR3 protein: CASSRTPGQRSMNTEAFF. The DNA of the CDR3 is TGTGCCAGCAGCCGAACCCCGGGACAGCGGTCCATGAACACTGAAGCTTTCTTT.

This clone was counted between two and nine times. The chain links TRBV7-9 to TRBJ2-1; 7 bases fit TRBD1. Germline trimming cut 5 bases from V and 2 bases from J; bases unmatched to any gene: 6. Germline V lookup: CDR1 SEHNR, CDR2 FQNEAQ (reference sequence). The CDR3 loop spans 15 amino acids. CDR3 nucleotide sequence: TGTGCCAGCAGCGTACCGGGACAGACCTACAATGAGCAGTTCTTC. Translation gives CASSVPGQTYNEQFF.

V gene TRBV5-1 combines with J gene TRBJ2-4; TRBD1 aligns across 7 bases. V gave up 4 bases and J gave up 8 bases; unmatched junction bases: 21. Germline CDR1 is SGHRS and CDR2 is YFSETQ. The length of the CDR3 is 18 residues. As DNA, the CDR3 is TGCGCCAGCAGCGAGACGGGACAGACCGACCGTTTTTGGGACATTCAGTACTTC. Residues: CASSETGQTDRFWDIQYF.

This clone has a single count. CDR3 DNA: TGTGCCAGCAGCTTAGATGCGACTAGCTGGGGCGAGCAGTACTTC. Residues: CASSLDATSWGEQYF. The chain carries TRBV7-9 and TRBJ2-7, with TRBD2 matching 7 bases. The germline V gene has CDR1 SEHNR and CDR2 FQNEAQ (reference sequence). The V gene end was trimmed by 1 base and the J gene end by 6 bases; junction bases not matched to a gene: 9. The CDR3 has 15 residues.

V gene TRBV14 combines with J gene TRBJ1-3, with 7 bases fitting TRBD1. The CDR3 covers 16 residues. Germline assignment: CDR1 SGHDN and CDR2 FVKESK. Trimming cost V 4 bases and J 2 bases; bases outside gene matches: 8. CDR3 nucleotide sequence: TGTGCCAGCAGCCTTCAGACAGGGATGGCTGGAAACACCATATATTTT. This sequence encodes CASSLQTGMAGNTIYF.

The J gene is TRBJ1-2, the V gene TRBV7-8, with 8 positions matching TRBD1. This CDR3 spans 15 amino acids. Per the germline V gene, CDR1 is SGHVS and CDR2 is FQNEAQ. With V trimmed by 7 bases and J by 7 bases, 14 bases remained unmatched. The CDR3 spells CASTLTGTGSSGYTF. CDR3 sequence (DNA): TGTGCCAGCACCTTGACTGGGACAGGTTCTAGTGGCTACACCTTC.

This clone was recorded a few times. J is TRBJ2-6 and V is TRBV6-1, with a weak D call TRBD2 (5 bases). Trimming shortened V by 3 bases and J by 4 bases, and 16 bases separated the two germline ends. CDR3 length: 17 amino acids. Germline V gives CDR1 MNHNS, CDR2 SASEGT. CDR3 DNA sequence: TGTGCCAGCAGTGAGATTGAGGGTTCGGGAGGGGCCAACGTCCTGACTTTC. Encoded protein: CASSEIEGSGGANVLTF.

The CDR3 DNA reads as TGTGCCACCAGTAAGTCTAGCGGGATATCCTACAATGAGCAGTTCTTC. Its translation is CATSKSSGISYNEQFF. The chain has TRBV24-1 and TRBJ2-1; 9 nucleotides align to TRBD2. The CDR3 sequence is 16 residues long. Germline V gives CDR1 KGHDR, CDR2 SFDVKD. The trim removed 6 bases at V and 1 base at J, leaving 6 bases unmatched.

The gene calls are TRBV5-4 and TRBJ2-1; weak D call: TRBD2 (7 bases). Germline CDR1 and CDR2: SGHNT and YYREEE (reference sequence). With 7 bases removed from V and 3 bases from J, the gap between germline ends came to 14 bases. The CDR3 has 14 amino acids. CDR3 loop: CASHSGGLYNEQFF. The CDR3 nucleotides are TGTGCCAGCCACTCGGGGGGCCTCTACAATGAGCAGTTCTTC.

The chain uses TRBV19 and TRBJ2-1, with unresolved D. V lost 9 bases and J lost 5, with 14 bases in between. This CDR3 is built from 13 residues. CDR1 and CDR2 from the germline V gene are LNHDA and SQIVND (reference sequence). The CDR3 nucleotides read TGTGCCAGCTCTCTCATGGCCAACAATGAGCAGTTCTTC. This gives the protein CASSLMANNEQFF. Supplemented by reference TRBV19 and TRBJ2-1, the full variable domain reads DGGITQSPKYLFRKEGQNVTLSCEQNLNHDAMYWYRQDPGQGLRLIYYSQIVNDFQKGDIAEGYSVSREKKESFPLTVTSAQKNPTAFYLCASSLMANNEQFFGPGTRLTVL.

The rearrangement links TRBV6-2 or TRBV6-3 to TRBJ1-2; TRBD1 agrees at 7 bases. The CDR3 consists of 16 residues. From germline, CDR1 is MNHEY and CDR2 SVGEGT. Trimming cost V 4 bases and J 11 bases; bases outside gene matches: 19. CDR3 amino acids: CASSSLLPQGSNWYTF. The DNA of the CDR3 is TGTGCCAGCAGTTCCCTACTGCCACAGGGGTCTAATTGGTACACCTTC.

This clone was seen a few times. V is TRBV11-3 and J is TRBJ2-1; D is perhaps TRBD2 (7 bases). Germline values: CDR1 SGHNT, CDR2 YENEEA. V was shortened by 5 bases and J by 10 bases, with 15 bases between the two germline ends. This CDR3 is 13 amino acids long. The CDR3: CASSAGVGGEQFF. The CDR3 region has the DNA TGTGCCAGCAGCGCGGGAGTCGGGGGCGAGCAGTTCTTC.

V gene TRBV13 combines with J gene TRBJ2-7; 8 positions agree with TRBD2. Trimming cost V 1 base and J 2 bases; bases outside gene matches: 22. This CDR3 is built from 21 residues. Germline CDR1 reads PRHDT; CDR2 reads FYEKMQ (reference sequence). The CDR3 is CASSLALGTRSSVSPTYEQYF. The CDR3, as DNA: TGTGCCAGCAGCTTAGCGTTAGGGACTAGGTCCTCAGTTTCGCCTACCTACGAGCAGTACTTC.

This chain links TRBV7-6 with TRBJ1-1; possibly TRBD1 for D (6 bases). V lost 4 bases and J 8 bases, leaving 11 bases between the germline ends. From germline, CDR1 is SGHVS and CDR2 FNYEAQ. The CDR3 consists of 12 residues. The CDR3 here is CASSSGGTEAFF. DNA for the CDR3: TGTGCCAGCAGCTCCGGGGGGACAGAAGCTTTCTTT.